Following are 28 T cell receptor beta chains from one sample sequenced in a study of T cell responses to AZD1222 COVID-19 vaccine. Here immunoSEQ multiplex PCR was the method, and the copy in TCRdb shows in-frame clones only, minus some. The data contain 140,000 to 150,000 clones, about 81% of them singletons. The sample consisted of peripheral blood, taken on day 0 of MenACWY control vaccination. Receptor source: an adult in good health.

The chain joins TRBV7-8 to TRBJ1-4, with a tentative D call TRBD1 (6 bases). Trimming left V 5 bases short and J 0 bases short, with 19 bases between. Per germline, CDR1 SGHVS and CDR2 FQNEAQ. The CDR3 has 18 residues. CDR3 DNA: TGTGCCAGCAGCCCGGAACAGGGAGCCCTTGCAACTAATGAAAAACTGTTTTTT. Protein product: CASSPEQGALATNEKLFF.

The chain combines TRBV7-9 with TRBJ1-2; 7 bases agree with TRBD1. This CDR3 region has 13 residues. Germline loops: CDR1 SEHNR, CDR2 FQNEAQ (reference sequence). V dropped 5 bases and J dropped 8; count of bases not matched to a gene: 8. CDR3 residues: CASSRQGLGGYTF. The CDR3 DNA reads as TGTGCCAGCAGCAGACAGGGCCTGGGAGGCTACACCTTC.

This clone was seen just once. The CDR3 protein is CASSPRLADYNEQFF. DNA for the CDR3: TGTGCCAGCAGTCCCAGACTAGCGGACTACAATGAGCAGTTCTTC. The chain employs TRBV6-5 and TRBJ2-1; TRBD2 matches at 9 bases. V shed 5 bases, J shed 3 bases, and the junction held 5 bases outside the gene matches. Germline values: CDR1 MNHEY, CDR2 SVGAGI. The CDR3 extends over 15 amino acids.

V gene TRBV29-1 combines with J gene TRBJ1-1, with D unclear. CDR1 is SQVTM, CDR2 ANQGSEA, per germline. Between the trimmed V and J ends, which lost 4 bases and 1 base, there was a span of 10 bases. The CDR3 runs 13 residues. The CDR3, as DNA: TGCAGCGTTGGCACTCCTGAGAACACTGAAGCTTTCTTT. It translates to CSVGTPENTEAFF.

This clone appeared a few times. The genes are TRBV27 and TRBJ1-6; D not certain. CDR1 and CDR2 from the germline V gene are MNHEY and SMNVEV (reference sequence). This CDR3 contains 13 residues. Trimming stripped 2 bases from V and 3 bases from J, with 2 bases between. This CDR3 is CASSLSYNSPLHF. The DNA for the CDR3 is TGTGCCAGCAGTTTAAGCTATAATTCACCCCTCCACTTT.

The chain has TRBV7-9 and TRBJ1-2; D ambiguous. V lost 2 bases and J lost 5, with 15 bases in between. The germline gives CDR1 SEHNR, CDR2 FQNEAQ (reference sequence). The CDR3 spans 15 residues. As DNA, the CDR3 is TGTGCCAGCAGCTTACCATCCTCATCCCAATATGGCTACACCTTC. Translating it yields CASSLPSSSQYGYTF.

The chain recombines TRBV30 with TRBJ2-2, with TRBD2 matching over 7 bases. Looked up from germline, CDR1 is GTSNPN and CDR2 is SVGIG (reference sequence). The CDR3 runs to 16 residues. The V gene end was trimmed by 4 bases and the J gene end by 4 bases; junction bases not matched to a gene: 12. The DNA of the CDR3 is TGTGCCTGGACCCCTTGGGGGGGAAGAGGCACCGGGGAGCTGTTTTTT. As protein: CAWTPWGGRGTGELFF.

This sequence joins TRBV28 and TRBJ1-4; no definite D call. Per the germline V gene, CDR1 is MDHEN and CDR2 is SYDVKM. CDR3 length equals 15 residues. V dropped 6 bases and J dropped 8 bases, with 19 bases sitting between them. The CDR3 region has the DNA TGTGCCAGCAGCTCGGCGGGGTCTTCCGGAGAAAAACTGTTTTTT. Its translation is CASSSAGSSGEKLFF.

This CDR3 is CASSYMTGGNYGYTF. As DNA, the CDR3 is TGTGCCAGCAGTTACATGACAGGGGGCAACTATGGCTACACCTTC. The V and J genes are TRBV6-6 and TRBJ1-2; TRBD1 aligns across 10 bases. The V and J ends lost 2 bases and 2 bases, in that order; junction bases with no gene match: 2. Germline CDR1 reads MNHNY; CDR2 reads SVGAGI (reference sequence). CDR3 length: 15 residues.

This clone has a handful of counts. V usage is TRBV28 and J usage is TRBJ1-4; D is unresolved. The CDR3 sequence is 17 residues long. The germline gives CDR1 MDHEN, CDR2 SYDVKM. The germline V and J ends were trimmed by 4 bases and 3 bases, with 18 bases remaining between them. The CDR3 is CASSSSSSGISNEKLFF. CDR3 coding DNA: TGTGCCAGCAGTTCCTCCTCCTCTGGGATTTCTAATGAAAAACTGTTTTTT.

The chain employs TRBV5-1 and TRBJ2-3, with a tentative D call TRBD2 (5 bases). The ends were cut back, 2 bases at V and 6 bases at J, with 13 bases in the middle. This CDR3 is 14 amino acids long. The germline gives CDR1 SGHRS, CDR2 YFSETQ. CDR3 in amino acids: CASSFPDYTDTQYF. The CDR3 DNA sequence: TGCGCCAGCAGCTTCCCAGACTACACCGATACGCAGTATTTT.

This clone turned up a few times. The CDR3 sequence: CASSPQGALGNTQYF. CDR3 nucleotide sequence: TGTGCCAGCTCACCACAGGGGGCCCTAGGGAATACGCAGTATTTT. The chain recombines TRBV18 with TRBJ2-3; 7 bases line up with TRBD1. Germline V gives CDR1 KGHSH, CDR2 LQKENI. The CDR3 is 15 amino acids. Trimming removed 1 base from V and 7 bases from J; junction bases left unmatched: 8.

V usage is TRBV7-9 and J usage is TRBJ2-2, with a tentative D call TRBD2 (6 bases). The CDR3 runs to 14 residues. V was cut by 2 bases and J by 5 bases, with 9 bases left in between. Germline V gene lookup returns CDR1 SEHNR and CDR2 FQNEAQ (reference sequence). CDR3 region: CASSLMGGTGELFF. In nucleotides, the CDR3 is TGTGCCAGCAGCTTAATGGGGGGTACCGGGGAGCTGTTTTTT. The whole variable domain, remainder taken from reference TRBV7-9 and TRBJ2-2, is DTGVSQNPRHKITKRGQNVTFRCDPISEHNRLYWYRQTLGQGPEFLTYFQNEAQLEKSRLLSDRFSAERPKGSFSTLEIQRTEQGDSAMYLCASSLMGGTGELFFGEGSRLTVL.

This clone has only one observation. The chain employs TRBV6-2 or TRBV6-3 and TRBJ2-4; D is perhaps TRBD2 (6 bases). The CDR3 is 11 amino acids. The V end lost 5 bases, the J end lost 13 bases, and 12 bases lay between the germline ends. CDR1 is MNHEY, CDR2 SVGEGT, per germline. The DNA for the CDR3 is TGTGCCAGCAGTCAAATGGGGGGACAGTACTTC. Its protein is CASSQMGGQYF.

V and J are TRBV11-2 and TRBJ1-2, with no clear D. CDR3 size: 11 residues. V was clipped by 5 bases and J by 13 bases, with 14 bases between them. Germline assignment: CDR1 SGHAT and CDR2 FQNNGV. CDR3 in DNA: TGTGCCAGCAGCCCAGCGGGGTCAGTCACCTTC. It encodes CASSPAGSVTF.

The rearrangement links TRBV7-6 to TRBJ2-1; 8 positions agree with TRBD2. Looked up from germline, CDR1 is SGHVS and CDR2 is FNYEAQ. CDR3 length: 16 residues. J gave up 1 base and V 3 bases, and 5 bases lay outside the gene matches. The CDR3 reads CASSFLTSASYNEQFF. The CDR3 region has the DNA TGTGCCAGCAGCTTCTTGACTAGCGCGTCCTACAATGAGCAGTTCTTC.

The rearrangement joins TRBV7-9 to TRBJ1-1; tentative D call: TRBD1 (6 bases). V lost 6 bases to trimming and J lost 9 bases, with 17 bases between them. The germline V gene has CDR1 SEHNR and CDR2 FQNEAQ (reference sequence). The CDR3 has 13 residues. The CDR3 DNA is TGTGCCAGCAGTTATGGGGACACCTCCAAAGCTTTCTTT. It specifies CASSYGDTSKAFF.

V is TRBV12-3 or TRBV12-4 and J is TRBJ1-6; TRBD1 matches 10 bases. CDR3 size: 13 residues. The V segment lost 6 bases and the J segment 12 bases; nucleotides outside the gene matches: 5. DNA of the CDR3: TGTGCCAGCAGCCCGGGACAGGGGTTACCCCTCCACTTT. Encoded protein: CASSPGQGLPLHF.

This chain joins TRBV6-5 and TRBJ1-4, with unresolved D. The CDR3 covers 16 residues. Germline CDR1 is MNHEY and CDR2 is SVGAGI. The germline V and J ends were trimmed by 2 bases and 6 bases, with 16 bases remaining between them. CDR3 sequence reads: CASSYRVVTVDEKLFF. The CDR3 bases are TGTGCCAGCAGTTACCGAGTTGTGACGGTGGATGAAAAACTGTTTTTT.

The CDR3 sequence is CAWSGDLRNEQFF. The CDR3 bases are TGTGCCTGGAGTGGAGATTTAAGGAATGAGCAGTTCTTC. This rearrangement joins TRBV30 to TRBJ2-1; no clear D gene. V was clipped by 1 base and J by 7 bases, with 11 bases between them. This CDR3 is built from 13 residues. The germline CDR1 and CDR2 sequences are GTSNPN and SVGIG (reference sequence).

The chain joins TRBV6-5 to TRBJ1-2; D is ambiguous. Germline values: CDR1 MNHEY, CDR2 SVGAGI. V was pared by 6 bases and J by 5 bases, with 7 bases between. The CDR3 totals 11 residues. CDR3 nucleotide sequence: TGTGCCAGCAGCGATGAGTATGGCTACACCTTC. This encodes CASSDEYGYTF.

This clone occurred a few times. The chain uses TRBV6-7 and TRBJ1-3; D is unclear. TRBV6-7 belongs to the ORF category, with a function that is uncertain. The CDR3 extends over 17 amino acids. Deletions cut 0 bases from V and 3 bases from J, with 15 bases between. The CDR3 region is CASSYSEYRKSGNTIYF. The CDR3 coding sequence is TGTGCCAGCAGTTACTCGGAGTATAGGAAAAGTGGAAACACCATATATTTT.

The chain uses TRBV6-5 and TRBJ1-6, with TRBD1 matching 9 bases. CDR1 is MNHEY and CDR2 is SVGAGI in the germline V gene. The V segment lost 0 bases and the J segment 6 bases; nucleotides outside the gene matches: 3. The CDR3 loop spans 16 amino acids. As DNA, the CDR3 is TGTGCCAGCAGTTACTCGGGACAGGGAACTAATTCACCCCTCCACTTT. Translating gives CASSYSGQGTNSPLHF.

V is TRBV5-6 and J is TRBJ1-2; possible D gene TRBD1, 5 bases. Germline CDR1 SGHDT, CDR2 YYEEEE. The V gene lost 4 bases and the J gene lost 2 bases, with 15 bases spanning the gap. The CDR3 covers 15 residues. The CDR3 loop is CASSPGGGNNYGYTF. The CDR3 DNA sequence: TGTGCCAGCAGCCCCGGGGGGGGGAACAACTATGGCTACACCTTC.

This clone was detected once. The chain carries TRBV28 and TRBJ1-1; the D gene is possibly TRBD1 (5 bases). The CDR3 has 11 amino acids. The V and J ends lost 10 bases and 4 bases respectively, with 10 bases between them. Germline-derived CDR1 and CDR2 are MDHEN and SYDVKM. The CDR3 here is CATQGGTEAFF. DNA of the CDR3: TGTGCCACCCAGGGAGGCACTGAAGCTTTCTTT.

This chain joins TRBV24-1 and TRBJ2-3; the match to TRBD2 covers 9 bases. Germline CDR1 and CDR2: KGHDR and SFDVKD. J gave up 0 bases and V 2 bases, and 8 bases lay outside the gene matches. The CDR3 is 18 residues long. Written as DNA, the CDR3 is TGTGCCACCAGTGATTGGGCGGGGGGGCCCCTAAGCACAGATACGCAGTATTTT. Its translation: CATSDWAGGPLSTDTQYF.

This chain links TRBV19 with TRBJ2-3, with 8 bases fitting TRBD1. CDR1 is LNHDA, CDR2 SQIVND, per germline (reference sequence). V dropped 1 base and J dropped 4; count of bases not matched to a gene: 7. CDR3 length: 16 amino acids. The CDR3 region is CASSIVPGGRADTQYF. CDR3 in DNA: TGTGCCAGTAGTATAGTACCAGGGGGCCGCGCAGATACGCAGTATTTT.

This clone occurred once. The chain carries TRBV4-1 and TRBJ2-2; 10 bases agree with TRBD1. Germline trimming cut 4 bases from V and 5 bases from J; bases unmatched to any gene: 4. Per the germline V gene, CDR1 is MGHRA and CDR2 is YSYEKL. The CDR3 runs to 15 residues. The DNA of the CDR3 is TGCGCCAGCAGCCTGCCGGGACAGGGGACCGGGGAGCTGTTTTTT. Encoded protein: CASSLPGQGTGELFF.